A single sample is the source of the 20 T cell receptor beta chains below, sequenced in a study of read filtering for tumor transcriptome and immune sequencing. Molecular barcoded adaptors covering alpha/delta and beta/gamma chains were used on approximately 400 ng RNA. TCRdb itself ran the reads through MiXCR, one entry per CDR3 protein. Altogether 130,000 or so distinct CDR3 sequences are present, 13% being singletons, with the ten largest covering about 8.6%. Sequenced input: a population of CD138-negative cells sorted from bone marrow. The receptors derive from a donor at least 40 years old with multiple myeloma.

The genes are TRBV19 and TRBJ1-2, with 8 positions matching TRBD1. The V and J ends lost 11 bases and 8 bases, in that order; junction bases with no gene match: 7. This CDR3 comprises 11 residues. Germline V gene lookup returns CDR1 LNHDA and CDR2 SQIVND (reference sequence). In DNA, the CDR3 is TGTGCCGGGGGGACAGGAGGAGGCTACACCTTC. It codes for CAGGTGGGYTF.

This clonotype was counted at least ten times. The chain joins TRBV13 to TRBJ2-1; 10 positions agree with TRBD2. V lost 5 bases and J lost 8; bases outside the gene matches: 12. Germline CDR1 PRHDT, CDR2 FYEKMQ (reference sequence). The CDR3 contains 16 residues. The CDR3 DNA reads TGTGCCAGCAGCGCTAGCGGGAGACAACGTTCATATGAGCAGTTCTTC. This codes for CASSASGRQRSYEQFF.

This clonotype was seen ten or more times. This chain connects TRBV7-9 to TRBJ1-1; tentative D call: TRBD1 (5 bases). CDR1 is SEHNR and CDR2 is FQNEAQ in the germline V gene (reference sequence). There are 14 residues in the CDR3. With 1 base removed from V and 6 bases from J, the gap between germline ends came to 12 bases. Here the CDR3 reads CASSLEARGPEAFF. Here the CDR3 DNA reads TGTGCCAGCAGCTTAGAGGCTCGGGGCCCTGAAGCTTTCTTT.

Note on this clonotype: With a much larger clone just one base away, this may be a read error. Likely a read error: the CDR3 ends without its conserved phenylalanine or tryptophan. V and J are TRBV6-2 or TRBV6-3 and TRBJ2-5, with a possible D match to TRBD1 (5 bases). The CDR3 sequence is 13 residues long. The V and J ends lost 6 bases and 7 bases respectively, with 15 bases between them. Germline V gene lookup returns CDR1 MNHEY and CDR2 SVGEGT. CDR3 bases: TGTGCCAGCAGCCCCGGACAAGACCCGACCCAGTACTCC. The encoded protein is CASSPGQDPTQYS.

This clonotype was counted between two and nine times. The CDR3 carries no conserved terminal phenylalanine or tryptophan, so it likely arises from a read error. The CDR3 here is CASSYRDTGELFS. CDR3 bases: TGTGCCAGCAGTTACAGAGATACCGGGGAGCTGTTTTCT. The J gene is TRBJ2-2, the V gene TRBV6-2 or TRBV6-3; D is unresolved. V was trimmed by 2 bases and J by 5 bases, leaving 6 bases between them. This CDR3 region has 13 residues. Germline V gives CDR1 MNHEY, CDR2 SVGEGT.

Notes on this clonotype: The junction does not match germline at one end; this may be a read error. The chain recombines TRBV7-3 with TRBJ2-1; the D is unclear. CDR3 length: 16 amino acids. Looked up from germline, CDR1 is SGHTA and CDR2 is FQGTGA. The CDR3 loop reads CASSAQPDAAYNEQLF. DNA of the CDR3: TGTGCCAGCAGCGCCCAGCCCGACGCGGCGTACAATGAGCAGTTGTTC.

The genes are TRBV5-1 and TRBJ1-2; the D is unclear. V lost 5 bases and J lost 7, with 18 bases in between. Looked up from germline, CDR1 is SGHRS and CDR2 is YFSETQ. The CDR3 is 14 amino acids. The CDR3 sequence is CASSEAEAGRGYTF. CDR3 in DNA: TGCGCCAGCAGTGAGGCGGAGGCTGGACGTGGCTACACCTTC.

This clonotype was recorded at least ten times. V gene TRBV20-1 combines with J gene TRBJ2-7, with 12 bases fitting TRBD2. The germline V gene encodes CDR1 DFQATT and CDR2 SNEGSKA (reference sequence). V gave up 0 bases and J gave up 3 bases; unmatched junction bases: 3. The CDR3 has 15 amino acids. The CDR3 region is CSARELAGGYYEQYF. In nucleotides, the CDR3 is TGCAGTGCTAGAGAACTAGCGGGAGGTTACTACGAGCAGTACTTC.

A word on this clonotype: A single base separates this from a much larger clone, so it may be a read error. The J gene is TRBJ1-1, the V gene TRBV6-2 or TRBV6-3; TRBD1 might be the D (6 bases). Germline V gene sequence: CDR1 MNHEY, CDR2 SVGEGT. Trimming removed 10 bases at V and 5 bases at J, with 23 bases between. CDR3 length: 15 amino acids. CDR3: CATSGGNRVATEAFF. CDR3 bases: TGTGCCACCTCAGGAGGGAACAGGGTCGCTACTGAAGCTTTCTTT.

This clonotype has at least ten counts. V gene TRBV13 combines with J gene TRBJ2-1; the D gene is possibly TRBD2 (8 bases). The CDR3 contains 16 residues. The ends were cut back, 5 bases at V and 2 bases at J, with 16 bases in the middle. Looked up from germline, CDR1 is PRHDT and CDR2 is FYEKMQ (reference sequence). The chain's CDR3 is CASSPREGQTYNEQFF. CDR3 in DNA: TGTGCCAGCAGCCCACGGGAGGGACAGACCTACAATGAGCAGTTCTTC.

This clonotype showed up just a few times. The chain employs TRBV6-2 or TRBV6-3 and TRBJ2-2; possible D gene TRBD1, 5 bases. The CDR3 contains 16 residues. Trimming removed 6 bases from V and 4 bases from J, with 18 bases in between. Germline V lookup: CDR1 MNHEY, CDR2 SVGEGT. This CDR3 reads CASSTPLQGITGELFF. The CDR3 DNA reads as TGTGCCAGCAGCACCCCTTTGCAGGGCATCACCGGGGAGCTGTTTTTT.

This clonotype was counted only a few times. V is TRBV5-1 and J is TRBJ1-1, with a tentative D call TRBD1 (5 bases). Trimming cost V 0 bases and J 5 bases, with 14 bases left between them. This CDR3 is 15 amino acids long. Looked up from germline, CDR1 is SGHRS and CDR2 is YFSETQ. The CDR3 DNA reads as TGCGCCAGCAGCTTGGCCGGAGGGACCGATACTGAAGCTTTCTTT. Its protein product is CASSLAGGTDTEAFF.

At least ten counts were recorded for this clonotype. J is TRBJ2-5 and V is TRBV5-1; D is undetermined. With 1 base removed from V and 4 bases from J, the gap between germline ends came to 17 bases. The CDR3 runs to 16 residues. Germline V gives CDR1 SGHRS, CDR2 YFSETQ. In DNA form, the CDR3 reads TGCGCCAGCAGCTTGTCAACAGCCCTTGGTCGAGAGACCCAGTACTTC. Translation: CASSLSTALGRETQYF.

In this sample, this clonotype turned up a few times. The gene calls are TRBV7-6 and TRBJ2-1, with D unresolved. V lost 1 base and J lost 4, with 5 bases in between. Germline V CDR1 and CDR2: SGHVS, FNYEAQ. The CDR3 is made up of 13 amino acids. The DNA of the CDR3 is TGTGCCAGCAGCTTAGAGGTTTACAATGAGCAGTTCTTC. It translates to CASSLEVYNEQFF. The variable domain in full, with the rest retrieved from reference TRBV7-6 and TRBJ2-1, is GAGVSQSPRYKVTKRGQDVALRCDPISGHVSLYWYRQALGQGPEFLTYFNYEAQQDKSGLPNDRFSAERPEGSISTLTIQRTEQRDSAMYRCASSLEVYNEQFFGPGTRLTVL.

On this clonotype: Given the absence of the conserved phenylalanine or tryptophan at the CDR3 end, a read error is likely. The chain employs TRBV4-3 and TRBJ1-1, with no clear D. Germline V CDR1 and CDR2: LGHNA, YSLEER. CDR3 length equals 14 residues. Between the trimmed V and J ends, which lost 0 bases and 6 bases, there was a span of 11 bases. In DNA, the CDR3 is TGCGCCAGCAGCCAAGAGAAGGGTAACGCTGAAGCTTTCGTT. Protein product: CASSQEKGNAEAFV.

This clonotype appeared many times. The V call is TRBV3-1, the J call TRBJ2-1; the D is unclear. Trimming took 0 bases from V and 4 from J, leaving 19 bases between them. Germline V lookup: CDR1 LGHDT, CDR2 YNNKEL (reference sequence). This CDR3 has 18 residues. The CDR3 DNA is TGTGCCAGCAGCCAAGAATTTAAGGTGGGATACGGGTACAATGAGCAGTTCTTC. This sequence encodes CASSQEFKVGYGYNEQFF.

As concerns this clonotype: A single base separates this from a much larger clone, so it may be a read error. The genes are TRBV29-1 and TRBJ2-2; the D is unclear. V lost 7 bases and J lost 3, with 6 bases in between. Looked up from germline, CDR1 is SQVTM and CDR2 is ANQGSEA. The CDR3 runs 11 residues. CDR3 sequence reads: CSAAHTGELFF. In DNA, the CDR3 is TGCAGCGCCGCTCACACCGGGGAGCTGTTTTTT.

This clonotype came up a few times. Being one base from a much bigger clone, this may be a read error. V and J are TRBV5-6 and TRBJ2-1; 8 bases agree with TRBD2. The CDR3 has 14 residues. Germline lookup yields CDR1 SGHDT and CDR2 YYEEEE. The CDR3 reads CASSSGGRANGQFF. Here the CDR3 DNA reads TGTGCCAGCAGCTCGGGAGGGAGGGCCAATGGGCAGTTCTTC.

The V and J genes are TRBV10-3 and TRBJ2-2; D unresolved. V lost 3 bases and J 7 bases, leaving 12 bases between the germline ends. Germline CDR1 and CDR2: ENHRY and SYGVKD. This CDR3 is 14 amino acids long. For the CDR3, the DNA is TGTGCCATCAGTGAAGCGCTCGCTGACGGGGAGCTGTTTTTT. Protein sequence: CAISEALADGELFF.

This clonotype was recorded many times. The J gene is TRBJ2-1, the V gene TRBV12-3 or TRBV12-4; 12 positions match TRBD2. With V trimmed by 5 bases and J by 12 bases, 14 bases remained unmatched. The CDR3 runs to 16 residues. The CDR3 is CASSPGTSGFLQGQFF. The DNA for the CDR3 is TGTGCCAGCAGTCCTGGGACTAGCGGGTTCCTACAGGGGCAGTTCTTC.